This T cell receptor beta chain stems from a study of blood T cell repertoires in COVID-19. The CDR3 covers 16 residues. V shed 4 bases and J 6 bases; nucleotides not matched to a gene: 10. Germline values: CDR1 SGHRS, CDR2 YFSETQ. Followed longitudinally, the Seattle patients had been enrolled during active infection. Original processing methods: Reference gene primer amplification in the assay estimated nucleated cell counts. Data came from immunoSEQ multiplex PCR; TCRdb stores just in-frame clones and leaves some out. That table gives V, J and clone size, and the DNA gave D and trimming. The sample contains about 420,000 clones, approximately 90% of which appear only once.

The TCR was taken from a young man with COVID-19, enrolled during active disease. Sequencing was carried out using peripheral blood. V gene TRBV5-1 combines with J gene TRBJ2-7; 13 bases map to TRBD2. CDR3 DNA sequence: TGCGCCAGCAGCCCGAGGGGGACTAGCGGGACCGCCGAGCAGTACTTC. It specifies CASSPRGTSGTAEQYF. Full variable domain (missing parts from reference TRBV5-1 and TRBJ2-7): KAGVTQTPRYLIKTRGQQVTLSCSPISGHRSVSWYQQTPGQGLQFLFEYFSETQRNKGNFPGRFSGRQFSNSRSEMNVSTLELGDSALYLCASSPRGTSGTAEQYFGPGTRLTVT.